This entry concerns a single TCR beta chain. Its specific antigen is unknown. In this record, gene identifiers and germline sequences come from the mouse. Read data end 1 residue before the CDR3 end; the end is taken from the germline J gene. The CDR3 holds 13 amino acids from the cysteine to the phenylalanine. Part of the CDR3 DNA is given, 36 bases translated from base 1. Between the V and J ends, shortened by 0 bases and 5 bases respectively, the junction contains 7 bases. CDR1 and CDR2 are drawn from the germline V gene (reference sequence): KGHPV, FQNQEV. In light of the paper, this sample's time point label describes: mouse harvest day 7 after allogeneic transplant. Each mouse graft, delivered by tail vein injection, combined 10^6 splenic CD5+ T cells with 10^7 T-cell-depleted bone marrow cells. To model GVHD in mice, a major MHC-mismatch B6 (H2b) into BALB/c (H2d) model was used, and tissues were profiled at day 7 or 14. On day 7 or 14 post-transplant, mouse tissues and retro-orbital blood were harvested with separate sterile tools for each animal, and livers were flushed before harvest. Before genomic DNA was isolated with the DNeasy Blood & Tissue Kit, mouse tissues were minced with razor blades in buffered saline.

The data originate from a study of tissue T cells after allogeneic stem cell transplantation (dated by TCRdb to the early 2020s). General notes on the study: Using research autopsies of patients with and without GVHD, plus mouse models of GVHD, the study profiled TCR beta repertoires across many tissues. The human arm was a prospective observational study without blinding or randomization.

Libraries were constructed by the immunoSEQ multiplex PCR assay. Adaptive Biotechnologies performed TCRbeta CDR3 sequencing at survey depth and reported CDR3 sequences, V/J genes, productive frequency, and template counts. TCR beta CDR3 regions were amplified from genomic DNA rather than RNA. Per the original workflow: Jensen-Shannon divergence was used to quantify pairwise repertoire overlap between tissues, with a value of 1 indicating complete divergence and a value of 0 indicating identical repertoires. Tissues were clustered by single-linkage agglomerative hierarchical clustering of pairwise JSD values and displayed as dendrograms. GLIPH2 was applied to all patient samples using simulation_depth 1000, kmer_min_depth 3, and cdr3_length_cutoff 8, and only groups with more than two unique CDR3s were retained. A standardized tissue-overlap score was generated by extrapolating Jaccard GLIPH-group overlap across patients to a standard repertoire size of 1000 clones. Associations of diversity with clinical or experimental variables used linear mixed-effect models with tissue fixed effects and individual random effects. The source is immuneACCESS, and TCRdb retained only in-frame sequences with V and J called. Part of the clones is not carried over; for the studies checked, unresolved V genes explain less than half of this, and the remainder is unexplained. The V and J calls and the clone size are those of that table, but D and trimming were determined from the DNA. Here the sample has some 7,600 clones; about 50% occur a single time. The top ten clonotypes cover 10% to 15% of the sample.

What the authors observed across the whole study: The study did not establish which tissue TCRs were alloreactive or antigen-specific, and some clones may have been host cells that persisted. A small and clinically heterogeneous patient cohort was studied, and sampling depth was acknowledged as a limitation. In both patients and mice, T cells from blood and spleen picked up only a limited part of the TCR repertoire that was detected in tissues. Few T cell clones were found to be shared across patients, but shared repertoire signatures across patients were revealed in a tissue-specific fashion by motif-based clustering. Within patients, how anatomically similar tissues were was a major factor shaping TCR repertoire composition, regardless of disease or transplant status.

The V gene is TRBV26 and the J gene is TRBJ1-1; 5 matching bases give a weak D call of TRBD1. The TCR was taken from a female BALB/c mouse given C57BL/6 T cells with graft-versus-host disease after an allogeneic hematopoietic cell transplant. Sequences were obtained from lymph node tissue. The CDR3 DNA, read in part, is TGTGCCAGCAGTCTGTCGGCAGGGACAGAAGTCTTC. It translates to CASSLSAGTEVF. The entire CDR3 sequence reads CASSLSAGTEVFF.